Following are 30 T cell receptor beta chains from one sample sequenced in a study of regulatory T cells in long-lasting Graves disease. TCR beta libraries were built with iRepertoire HTBI primers and Arm-PCR of CDR3 regions. TCRdb recomputed calls from the multiplex PCR reads with MiXCR, one row per CDR3 protein. The sample lists 500,000 to 700,000 distinct CDR3 sequences, 30% occurring once. Time point reported: persistent/refractory GD, antithyroid drugs over 5 years with positive TRAb. Construction of the TCR library relied on RNA isolated from PBMCs. Source: peripheral blood mononuclear cells (PBMCs), taken when the disease was refractory, from a patient treated with antithyroid drugs. All receptors come from a female donor with Graves disease.

The rearrangement uses TRBV12-3 or TRBV12-4 and TRBJ1-1, with TRBD1 matching over 7 bases. J was trimmed by 0 bases and V by 1 base; bases with no gene match: 5. The CDR3 has 16 amino acids. This CDR3 is CASSLGQGEMNTEAFF. In DNA, the CDR3 is TGTGCCAGCAGTTTAGGCCAGGGGGAAATGAACACTGAAGCTTTCTTT.

This clonotype has just a few counts. This chain uses TRBV5-6 with TRBJ1-6, with D maybe TRBD1 (5 bases). V was cut by 6 bases and J by 8 bases, with 21 bases left in between. Per germline, CDR1 SGHDT and CDR2 YYEEEE. CDR3 length equals 16 residues. The DNA for the CDR3 is TGTGCCAGCAAAGCTAGACCGGACGGGGGGGATTCACCCCTCCACTTT. Its translation: CASKARPDGGDSPLHF.

A few counts support this clonotype. The chain has TRBV11-3 and TRBJ2-7; TRBD2 is a possible D gene (5 bases). This CDR3 region has 14 residues. V dropped 2 bases and J dropped 1 base, with 9 bases sitting between them. Per germline, CDR1 SGHNT and CDR2 YENEEA. CDR3 sequence reads: CASSLSSESYEQYF. Written as DNA, the CDR3 is TGTGCCAGCAGCTTAAGTAGCGAGTCCTACGAGCAGTACTTC.

The sample holds a few counts of this clonotype. The chain carries TRBV3-1 and TRBJ2-7; 12 bases agree with TRBD1. Germline assignment: CDR1 LGHDT and CDR2 YNNKEL (reference sequence). The CDR3 loop spans 14 amino acids. J gave up 7 bases and V 5 bases, and 6 bases lay outside the gene matches. The DNA of the CDR3 is TGTGCCAGCAGCGGGGACAGGGGGCGAAGAGAGCAGTACTTC. Translating it yields CASSGDRGRREQYF.

This clonotype was picked up a small number of times. The rearrangement uses TRBV20-1 and TRBJ1-5; D possibly corresponds to TRBD1 (5 bases). The V end lost 3 bases, the J end lost 5 bases, and 17 bases lay between the germline ends. Germline CDR1 is DFQATT and CDR2 is SNEGSKA (reference sequence). The CDR3 runs 15 residues. The CDR3 loop reads CSASRGGLADQPQHF. CDR3 DNA: TGCAGTGCTAGTAGGGGCGGCTTGGCGGATCAGCCCCAGCATTTT.

This clonotype was seen a handful of times. This chain's CDR3 is CASSHSLWRTQYF. The CDR3 nucleotides are TGTGCCAGCAGCCATTCCTTGTGGCGGACCCAGTACTTC. The J gene is TRBJ2-5, the V gene TRBV14; D is undetermined. V lost 3 bases and J lost 7, with 12 bases in between. Germline-derived CDR1 and CDR2 are SGHDN and FVKESK. The CDR3 is made up of 13 amino acids.

This clonotype was seen repeatedly, ten times or more. The chain employs TRBV2 and TRBJ2-2; 10 positions agree with TRBD2. V shed 7 bases, J shed 7 bases, and the junction held 12 bases outside the gene matches. The CDR3 has 16 residues. The germline gives CDR1 SNHLY, CDR2 FYNNEI. CDR3 in DNA: TGTGCCAGCACTTGGGCCAGCGGGAGGGTCGGCGGGGAGCTGTTTTTT. It is translated as CASTWASGRVGGELFF.

This clonotype has just one count. The rearrangement uses TRBV4-1 and TRBJ1-2; 7 nucleotides agree with TRBD1. Germline assignment: CDR1 MGHRA and CDR2 YSYEKL. Trimming at V came to 4 bases and at J to 4 bases, leaving 6 bases not matched to a gene. The CDR3 is made up of 14 amino acids. CDR3 sequence: CASSPPGQRYGYTF. The CDR3 DNA reads TGCGCCAGCAGCCCACCGGGACAGCGCTATGGCTACACCTTC.

V and J are TRBV5-1 and TRBJ2-3; D not resolved. Trimming left V 0 bases short and J 1 base short, with 12 bases between. The germline V gene encodes CDR1 SGHRS and CDR2 YFSETQ. The CDR3 is 16 residues long. The CDR3 nucleotides read TGCGCCAGCAGCTTGGATGTGGGGATGGGCACAGATACGCAGTATTTT. This translates into CASSLDVGMGTDTQYF.

CDR3 sequence reads: CASSPTLKLYEQYF. CDR3 DNA sequence: TGTGCCAGCAGCCCCACCCTAAAACTCTACGAGCAGTACTTC. This chain connects TRBV3-1 to TRBJ2-7; D is unclear. The V and J ends lost 4 bases and 3 bases respectively, with 13 bases between them. CDR3 length equals 14 residues. Germline lookup yields CDR1 LGHDT and CDR2 YNNKEL (reference sequence).

This clonotype has only a few counts. CDR3 bases: TGTGCCAGCAGCCCACGACAGGGGGTTGGTGGAGAGACCCAGTACTTC. Its protein is CASSPRQGVGGETQYF. The chain uses TRBV7-9 and TRBJ2-5; TRBD1 agrees at 9 bases. This CDR3 spans 16 amino acids. Germline CDR1 SEHNR, CDR2 FQNEAQ (reference sequence). Trimming at V came to 5 bases and at J to 4 bases, leaving 11 bases not matched to a gene.

This clonotype has a handful of counts. The V and J genes are TRBV6-1 and TRBJ2-7, with D possibly matching TRBD2 (6 bases). Germline-derived CDR1 and CDR2 are MNHNS and SASEGT. This CDR3 comprises 17 residues. V shed 5 bases and J shed 2 bases, with 22 bases lying between them. The CDR3 is CASSKSLAEYPTYEQYF. The CDR3, as DNA: TGTGCCAGCAGTAAATCTTTAGCGGAGTACCCAACCTACGAGCAGTACTTC.

V is TRBV29-1 and J is TRBJ1-2; 8 bases are a match to TRBD1. After removal of 4 bases from V and 7 bases from J, the junction contained 8 bases not matched to a gene. Germline CDR1 and CDR2: SQVTM and ANQGSEA. The CDR3 is 13 residues long. CDR3 in amino acids: CSVGDRGVSGYTF. The CDR3, as DNA: TGCAGCGTTGGAGACAGGGGTGTAAGTGGCTACACCTTC.

This clonotype came up a few times. This chain connects TRBV29-1 to TRBJ2-5, with D unresolved. Germline V lookup: CDR1 SQVTM, CDR2 ANQGSEA. The germline V and J ends were trimmed by 7 bases and 3 bases, with 15 bases remaining between them. The CDR3 is 13 residues long. CDR3 loop: CSALLVGKETQYF. CDR3 nucleotides: TGCAGCGCCCTTCTAGTCGGTAAAGAGACCCAGTACTTC.

About this clonotype itself: Possible read error: a much larger clone is one base away. The chain couples TRBV20-1 to TRBJ1-1; the D is unclear. V was trimmed by 0 bases and J by 5 bases, leaving 13 bases between them. Germline V CDR1 and CDR2: DFQATT, SNEGSKA (reference sequence). The CDR3 spans 14 residues. CDR3 sequence reads: CSAREKGCSTEAFF. CDR3 bases: TGCAGTGCTAGAGAGAAGGGTTGCTCGACTGAAGCTTTCTTT.

This clonotype was observed many times. The genes are TRBV12-3 or TRBV12-4 and TRBJ1-2; 7 nucleotides match TRBD1. The CDR3 spans 13 residues. Losses at the gene ends were 5 bases for V and 7 bases for J; bases not matched to a gene: 7. CDR3 nucleotide sequence: TGTGCCAGCAGTATAGGGACAGTTTTTGGCTACACCTTC. Amino acid sequence: CASSIGTVFGYTF.

There are a few counts of this clonotype. The V gene is TRBV20-1, the J gene TRBJ1-6; 9 bases align to TRBD1. Trimming cost V 6 bases and J 7 bases; bases outside gene matches: 10. There are 15 residues in the CDR3. From germline, CDR1 is DFQATT and CDR2 SNEGSKA (reference sequence). The CDR3, as DNA: TGCAGTGCGGCCCGGGACAGGGTGGCCAATTCACCCCTCCACTTT. Protein sequence: CSAARDRVANSPLHF.

This clonotype was seen only a few times. The V gene is TRBV6-1, the J gene TRBJ2-7; 9 nucleotides agree with TRBD1. Germline CDR1 and CDR2: MNHNS and SASEGT. With 6 bases clipped from V and 2 bases from J, the junction kept 14 bases outside the gene matches. This CDR3 is built from 17 residues. This chain's CDR3 is CASRPIPRDRATYEQYF. CDR3 nucleotide sequence: TGTGCCAGCAGGCCCATCCCCCGGGACAGGGCAACCTACGAGCAGTACTTC.

The chain links TRBV29-1 to TRBJ2-5; 7 nucleotides match TRBD1. With 1 base clipped from V and 1 base from J, the junction kept 0 bases outside the gene matches. The CDR3 has 13 amino acids. Germline V gene lookup returns CDR1 SQVTM and CDR2 ANQGSEA. The CDR3: CSVEGDSQETQYF. CDR3 coding DNA: TGCAGCGTTGAAGGGGACAGCCAAGAGACCCAGTACTTC.

The chain employs TRBV7-9 and TRBJ2-7; no clear D. Germline lookup yields CDR1 SEHNR and CDR2 FQNEAQ (reference sequence). This CDR3 region has 12 residues. V lost 5 bases, J lost 3 bases, and 8 bases lay in between. Here the CDR3 reads CASSPTYYEQYF. In nucleotides, the CDR3 is TGTGCCAGCAGCCCGACGTACTACGAGCAGTACTTC.

The V call is TRBV7-6, the J call TRBJ2-7; the match to TRBD2 covers 16 bases. There are 15 residues in the CDR3. Unmatched junction bases numbered 6, after V lost 4 bases and J lost 9 bases. Germline loops: CDR1 SGHVS, CDR2 FNYEAQ. CDR3 loop: CASSSPGTSGRVQYF. The CDR3 coding sequence is TGTGCCAGCAGCTCCCCCGGGACTAGCGGGAGGGTGCAGTACTTC.

The J gene is TRBJ1-2, the V gene TRBV12-3 or TRBV12-4; D gene ambiguous. Deletions cut 5 bases from V and 8 bases from J, with 12 bases between. The CDR3 is 12 amino acids. The CDR3 nucleotides are TGTGCCAGCAGTCCAACGACGGACGGCTACACCTTC. This translates into CASSPTTDGYTF.

This clonotype showed up just a few times. The rearrangement uses TRBV29-1 and TRBJ1-1; no definite D call. Between the trimmed V and J ends, which lost 0 bases and 5 bases, there was a span of 4 bases. Germline CDR1 and CDR2: SQVTM and ANQGSEA. The CDR3 runs to 11 residues. As DNA, the CDR3 is TGCAGCGTTGAAGATGAGACTGAAGCTTTCTTT. It translates to CSVEDETEAFF.

There are many counts of this clonotype. This chain uses TRBV20-1 with TRBJ1-4, with no clear D. Germline V gene data show CDR1 as DFQATT and CDR2 as SNEGSKA (reference sequence). The CDR3 sequence is 15 residues long. Trimming took off 6 bases at V and 5 bases at J, with 19 bases between the two ends. The CDR3 DNA sequence: TGCAGTGCGACCGGATCCTCGGCCGGAAATGAAAAACTGTTTTTT. The encoded protein is CSATGSSAGNEKLFF.

This clonotype was observed a few times. The V and J genes are TRBV7-9 and TRBJ1-2; no reliable D call. Germline CDR1 and CDR2: SEHNR and FQNEAQ (reference sequence). The ends were cut back, 5 bases at V and 8 bases at J, with 18 bases in the middle. The CDR3 runs to 14 residues. CDR3 DNA sequence: TGTGCCAGCAGCCCTGCCGGGGTAGGGCAAGGCTACACCTTC. It encodes CASSPAGVGQGYTF.

This clonotype was recorded a few times. The chain joins TRBV11-2 to TRBJ1-1; D not resolved. Trimming stripped 7 bases from V and 0 bases from J, with 15 bases between. The CDR3 has 15 residues. Germline CDR1 SGHAT, CDR2 FQNNGV. The CDR3 region has the DNA TGTGCCAGCAACCCCATAACGGAGATGAACACTGAAGCTTTCTTT. It encodes CASNPITEMNTEAFF.

This clonotype appeared a few times. The rearrangement links TRBV4-1 to TRBJ2-7; D remains ambiguous. The CDR3 has 16 residues. V lost 0 bases and J lost 6, with 18 bases in between. The germline V gene has CDR1 MGHRA and CDR2 YSYEKL. The CDR3 DNA sequence: TGCGCCAGCAGCCAAGACCCTTGGATAGCAGCGTCCGAGCAGTACTTC. Protein sequence: CASSQDPWIAASEQYF.

This clonotype was observed many times. The V gene is TRBV28, the J gene TRBJ1-5; D is perhaps TRBD1 (5 bases). The CDR3 length is 15 residues. Trimming took off 4 bases at V and 0 bases at J, with 10 bases between the two ends. From germline, CDR1 is MDHEN and CDR2 SYDVKM. CDR3 sequence: CASSWGRYSNQPQHF. CDR3 nucleotides: TGTGCCAGCAGTTGGGGACGGTATAGCAATCAGCCCCAGCATTTT.

In its sample, this clonotype was seen a few times. The CDR3: CSASGAFDTEAFF. The CDR3 DNA reads TGCAGTGCTAGTGGGGCCTTTGACACTGAAGCTTTCTTT. The chain couples TRBV20-1 to TRBJ1-1, with D maybe TRBD1 (5 bases). This CDR3 has 13 amino acids. Looked up from germline, CDR1 is DFQATT and CDR2 is SNEGSKA (reference sequence). V gave up 3 bases and J gave up 3 bases, with 11 bases separating them.

This clonotype turned up a few times. This chain joins TRBV29-1 and TRBJ2-7; 8 positions match TRBD1. This CDR3 is 15 amino acids long. Germline assignment: CDR1 SQVTM and CDR2 ANQGSEA. V dropped 1 base and J dropped 4; count of bases not matched to a gene: 9. DNA for the CDR3: TGCAGCGTTGAAGCCTTCGGACAGGGTGGTTACGAGCAGTACTTC. Translation: CSVEAFGQGGYEQYF.